This T cell receptor beta chain was recorded in a study of identical twins. Overall study findings and caveats: The more abundant beta clonotypes in cord blood had fewer insertions, and memory repertoires did not show this. The study reached conclusions through statistical analysis that was cross-sectional, not following the same donors. Weaker excess twin sharing was observed in beta out-of-frame sequences.

This CDR3 is built from 13 residues. From germline, CDR1 is SGHTS and CDR2 YDEGEE. With 4 bases removed from V and 8 bases from J, the gap between germline ends came to 15 bases. TCRdb recomputed calls from the 5' RACE reads with MiXCR, one row per CDR3 protein. In the table there are hundreds of thousands of distinct CDR3 sequences, over 9% of which are singletons. Of note for this clonotype: The antigen is not known.

The same specimen was also included in a second study, on yellow fever vaccine responses in identical twins.

The sequence derives from a woman between 18 and 29 years old in good health. The chain couples TRBV5-8 to TRBJ1-2; D unclear. Sequencing input: PBMCs. The CDR3 DNA is TGTGCCAGCAGCGCGGACCGGTTGGGGGGCTACACCTTC. Residues: CASSADRLGGYTF.